One and the same sample provided the 23 T cell receptor beta chains below, sequenced in a study of cytomegalovirus exposure and HLA in healthy donors. Primers included in the PCR were 60 Vbeta and 13 Jbeta primers. Sequencing was performed with immunoSEQ multiplex PCR; in TCRdb, only in-frame clones are kept and a portion is missing. Of about 150,000 clones in the sample, more than 60% are singletons; the top ten hold about 12%. Input material: PBMCs. The receptors originated from a man aged 40-49 years in good health and CMV-seropositive.

The chain links TRBV7-9 to TRBJ2-5; D unclear. Germline CDR1 reads SEHNR; CDR2 reads FQNEAQ (reference sequence). Trimming left V 5 bases short and J 0 bases short, with 13 bases between. The CDR3 loop spans 15 amino acids. This CDR3 reads CASSPHYTYQETQYF. In DNA, the CDR3 is TGTGCCAGCAGCCCCCATTACACGTACCAAGAGACCCAGTACTTC.

The chain links TRBV2 to TRBJ2-7; 8 bases match TRBD2. CDR1 is SNHLY, CDR2 FYNNEI, per germline. V lost 8 bases to trimming and J lost 0 bases; unmatched junction nucleotides: 15. CDR3 size: 17 residues. DNA for the CDR3: TGTGCCAGCGTGGCGGGAGGAACCTCACCCTCCTCCTACGAGCAGTACTTC. It translates to CASVAGGTSPSSYEQYF.

The chain employs TRBV12-5 and TRBJ1-2, with D unclear. There are 13 residues in the CDR3. V was trimmed by 2 bases and J by 8 bases, leaving 12 bases between them. Germline CDR1 reads LGHNT; CDR2 reads FRNRAP. The CDR3 bases are TGTGCTAGTGGTTTGCCTCAGGCGGGGGGCTACACCTTC. As protein: CASGLPQAGGYTF.

The V gene is TRBV2, the J gene TRBJ1-4; a possible D gene is TRBD1 (5 bases). Germline CDR1 reads SNHLY; CDR2 reads FYNNEI. This CDR3 region has 14 residues. Trimming took off 3 bases at V and 8 bases at J, with 13 bases between the two ends. The CDR3 loop reads CASSEAGRREKLFF. The CDR3 DNA is TGTGCCAGCAGTGAGGCAGGGCGGAGAGAAAAACTGTTTTTT.

This clone has only one observation. The V and J genes are TRBV12-5 and TRBJ2-1, with 10 bases identical to TRBD2. CDR3 length: 14 residues. The V gene's germline CDR1 is LGHNT and CDR2 FRNRAP. With 5 bases clipped from V and 4 bases from J, the junction kept 2 bases outside the gene matches. For the CDR3, the DNA is TGTGCTAGTGGTCTAGCGGGAGATTACAATGAGCAGTTCTTC. Its translation: CASGLAGDYNEQFF.

The V and J genes are TRBV18 and TRBJ1-5; tentative D call: TRBD1 (6 bases). Germline V lookup: CDR1 KGHSH, CDR2 LQKENI. This CDR3 spans 17 amino acids. Trimming removed 4 bases from V and 1 base from J, with 17 bases in between. CDR3 region: CASSLRAAGASNQPQHF. CDR3 DNA sequence: TGTGCCAGCTCACTAAGGGCGGCAGGGGCCAGCAATCAGCCCCAGCATTTT.

The V and J genes are TRBV5-1 and TRBJ2-1; TRBD2 is a possible D gene (5 bases). CDR3 length equals 16 residues. Trimming pared 2 bases from V and 10 bases from J, leaving 22 bases between. Per germline, CDR1 SGHRS and CDR2 YFSETQ. The CDR3 bases are TGCGCCAGCAGCTTTGATGTTGCGGTCACCGGGAACGAGCAGTTCTTC. It specifies CASSFDVAVTGNEQFF.

J is TRBJ1-5 and V is TRBV19; weak D call: TRBD1 (5 bases). The germline V gene encodes CDR1 LNHDA and CDR2 SQIVND (reference sequence). V lost 7 bases and J lost 10, with 23 bases in between. This CDR3 contains 15 residues. CDR3: CASTLTGGLLGPQHF. The CDR3, as DNA: TGTGCCAGTACCCTGACCGGGGGATTGTTGGGCCCCCAGCATTTT.

This chain links TRBV10-3 with TRBJ1-2, with D hard to call. Germline V gene data show CDR1 as ENHRY and CDR2 as SYGVKD. CDR3 size: 13 residues. Deletions cut 2 bases from V and 1 base from J, with 5 bases between. This chain's CDR3 is CAISENSNYGYTF. CDR3 DNA: TGTGCCATCAGTGAGAACAGTAACTATGGCTACACCTTC.

The chain joins TRBV7-2 to TRBJ1-3, with D possibly TRBD1 on 5 matching bases. CDR1 is SGHTA and CDR2 is FQGNSA in the germline V gene. Trimming removed 3 bases from V and 4 bases from J, with 7 bases in between. The CDR3 length is 13 residues. Here the CDR3 reads CASSFYRGNTIYF. As DNA, the CDR3 is TGTGCCAGCAGCTTTTACAGGGGAAACACCATATATTTT. The whole variable domain, filled in from reference TRBV7-2 and TRBJ1-3, reads GAGVSQSPSNKVTEKGKDVELRCDPISGHTALYWYRQSLGQGLEFLIYFQGNSAPDKSGLPSDRFSAERTGGSVSTLTIQRTQQEDSAVYLCASSFYRGNTIYFGEGSWLTVV.

The rearrangement joins TRBV7-6 to TRBJ2-7; TRBD1 matches at 7 bases. Looked up from germline, CDR1 is SGHVS and CDR2 is FNYEAQ. CDR3 length: 14 amino acids. The trim removed 5 bases at V and 3 bases at J, leaving 7 bases unmatched. The CDR3 here is CASSKPGQNYEQYF. As DNA, the CDR3 is TGTGCCAGCAGCAAACCGGGACAGAACTACGAGCAGTACTTC. Filled out from reference TRBV7-6 and TRBJ2-7, the complete variable domain reads GAGVSQSPRYKVTKRGQDVALRCDPISGHVSLYWYRQALGQGPEFLTYFNYEAQQDKSGLPNDRFSAERPEGSISTLTIQRTEQRDSAMYRCASSKPGQNYEQYFGPGTRLTVT.

J is TRBJ2-7 and V is TRBV11-2, with 9 bases fitting TRBD1. Germline assignment: CDR1 SGHAT and CDR2 FQNNGV. The CDR3 is made up of 15 amino acids. V shed 1 base, J shed 3 bases, and the junction held 4 bases outside the gene matches. CDR3 loop: CASSLGTGDFYEQYF. The CDR3, as DNA: TGTGCCAGCAGCTTAGGGACAGGGGACTTCTACGAGCAGTACTTC.

The chain uses TRBV9 and TRBJ2-3; TRBD2 is a possible D gene (6 bases). Trimming left V 3 bases short and J 5 bases short, with 10 bases between. The CDR3 consists of 13 residues. Per the germline V gene, CDR1 is SGDLS and CDR2 is YYNGEE. The CDR3 region is CASSGRGEDTQYF. CDR3 coding DNA: TGTGCCAGCAGCGGGAGGGGTGAAGATACGCAGTATTTT.

The count of this clone is one. The CDR3 here is CASSPWTGGRGQPQHF. Written as DNA, the CDR3 is TGTGCCAGCAGCCCGTGGACAGGGGGACGGGGTCAGCCCCAGCATTTT. This chain joins TRBV7-3 and TRBJ1-5; 10 bases match TRBD1. Germline CDR1 and CDR2: SGHTA and FQGTGA. The V gene end was trimmed by 5 bases and the J gene end by 6 bases; junction bases not matched to a gene: 10. This CDR3 is built from 16 residues. The complete variable domain, with remaining parts taken from reference TRBV7-3 and TRBJ1-5, reads GAGVSQTPSNKVTEKGKYVELRCDPISGHTALYWYRQSLGQGPEFLIYFQGTGAADDSGLPNDRFFAVRPEGSVSTLKIQRTERGDSAVYLCASSPWTGGRGQPQHFGDGTRLSIL.

The J gene is TRBJ2-3, the V gene TRBV11-2, with 10 bases identical to TRBD2. After removal of 3 bases from V and 7 bases from J, the junction contained 7 bases not matched to a gene. Germline-derived CDR1 and CDR2 are SGHAT and FQNNGV. This CDR3 comprises 15 residues. CDR3 in DNA: TGTGCCAGCAGCTTTGCTAGCGGGAGAGGGAATACGCAGTATTTT. Its protein is CASSFASGRGNTQYF.

CDR3 nucleotide sequence: TGTGCCAGCAGCAGACTAGCGGGAAGTTACAATGAGCAGTTCTTC. This codes for CASSRLAGSYNEQFF. The V call is TRBV7-3, the J call TRBJ2-1; 11 bases are a match to TRBD2. The germline V gene has CDR1 SGHTA and CDR2 FQGTGA. CDR3 length equals 15 residues. After removal of 5 bases from V and 4 bases from J, the junction contained 4 bases not matched to a gene.

The chain recombines TRBV9 with TRBJ2-2, with 14 bases lining up with TRBD2. The CDR3 is made up of 16 amino acids. V shed 4 bases and J 6 bases; nucleotides not matched to a gene: 5. Germline lookup yields CDR1 SGDLS and CDR2 YYNGEE. The CDR3 protein is CASSPRLAGGAGELFF. The CDR3 coding sequence is TGTGCCAGCAGCCCCCGACTAGCGGGAGGGGCCGGGGAGCTGTTTTTT.

In this sample, this clone turned up once. This chain uses TRBV28 with TRBJ2-2, with a tentative D call TRBD1 (6 bases). Germline V lookup: CDR1 MDHEN, CDR2 SYDVKM. The CDR3 loop spans 17 amino acids. V was clipped by 4 bases and J by 4 bases, with 19 bases between them. Written as DNA, the CDR3 is TGTGCCAGCAGTTATGGACAGCCTTTTTCTAGCACCGGGGAGCTGTTTTTT. It specifies CASSYGQPFSSTGELFF.

V and J are TRBV6-5 and TRBJ1-4; D remains unclear. CDR1 and CDR2 from the germline V gene are MNHEY and SVGAGI. The CDR3 is 12 amino acids. V gave up 0 bases and J gave up 8 bases, with 4 bases separating them. CDR3 region: CASSYSREKLFF. Written as DNA, the CDR3 is TGTGCCAGCAGTTACTCGCGGGAAAAACTGTTTTTT.

The V and J genes are TRBV11-2 and TRBJ2-2; 11 bases fit TRBD2. After removal of 8 bases from V and 7 bases from J, the junction contained 9 bases not matched to a gene. From germline, CDR1 is SGHAT and CDR2 FQNNGV. The CDR3 is 15 residues long. The chain's CDR3 is CASLRLAGRGGELFF. CDR3 nucleotides: TGTGCCAGCCTCAGACTAGCGGGAAGGGGCGGGGAGCTGTTTTTT.

This chain uses TRBV4-1 with TRBJ2-7; 7 bases fit TRBD2. This CDR3 comprises 14 residues. From germline, CDR1 is MGHRA and CDR2 YSYEKL. V dropped 4 bases and J dropped 4; count of bases not matched to a gene: 7. The CDR3 loop reads CASSPSGGSYEQYF. The CDR3 nucleotides are TGCGCCAGCAGCCCCTCGGGAGGTTCGTACGAGCAGTACTTC.

The gene calls are TRBV7-2 and TRBJ2-7; a possible D gene is TRBD2 (5 bases). Trimming removed 1 base at V and 4 bases at J, with 14 bases between. This CDR3 contains 15 residues. The V gene's germline CDR1 is SGHTA and CDR2 FQGNSA. DNA of the CDR3: TGTGCCAGCAGCTTAGGTCGAGCGAGGACTTACGAGCAGTACTTC. Translated, it gives CASSLGRARTYEQYF. The full variable domain, rest sourced from reference TRBV7-2 and TRBJ2-7, is GAGVSQSPSNKVTEKGKDVELRCDPISGHTALYWYRQSLGQGLEFLIYFQGNSAPDKSGLPSDRFSAERTGGSVSTLTIQRTQQEDSAVYLCASSLGRARTYEQYFGPGTRLTVT.

The rearrangement joins TRBV30 to TRBJ1-1; D unclear. Germline lookup yields CDR1 GTSNPN and CDR2 SVGIG (reference sequence). V was pared by 1 base and J by 1 base, with 7 bases between. The CDR3 has 13 residues. The CDR3 protein is CAWSEQENTEAFF. The CDR3 coding sequence is TGTGCCTGGAGTGAGCAGGAGAACACTGAAGCTTTCTTT.